What follows is one T cell receptor (beta chain) and its context. Its cognate antigen is unknown. These data are taken from a study of cytomegalovirus exposure and HLA in healthy donors. Germline loops: CDR1 GTSNPN, CDR2 SVGIG (reference sequence). CDR3 size: 12 residues. V lost 8 bases and J lost 2, with 13 bases in between. Broader study findings: Among TCR beta chains, those listed as cytomegalovirus-associated numbered over 150.

PCR amplification relied on 60 Vbeta primers (plus 13 Jbeta primers). Sequencing used immunoSEQ multiplex PCR; TCRdb keeps in-frame clones, though not all of them. The table gives about 160,000 clones; the top ten clones make up roughly 1.3% of it. The sequenced sample consisted of PBMCs. J is TRBJ2-7 and V is TRBV30; D might be TRBD1 (6 bases). This TCR derives from a woman aged 55-70 years in good health and CMV-seronegative. CDR3 residues: CAQGQDAYEQYF. CDR3 DNA: TGTGCCCAGGGGCAGGACGCCTACGAGCAGTACTTC. Drawing the rest from reference TRBV30 and TRBJ2-7, the complete variable domain is SQTIHQWPATLVQPVGSPLSLECTVEGTSNPNLYWYRQAAGRGLQLLFYSVGIGQISSEVPQNLSASRPQDRQFILSSKKLLLSDSGFYLCAQGQDAYEQYFGPGTRLTVT.